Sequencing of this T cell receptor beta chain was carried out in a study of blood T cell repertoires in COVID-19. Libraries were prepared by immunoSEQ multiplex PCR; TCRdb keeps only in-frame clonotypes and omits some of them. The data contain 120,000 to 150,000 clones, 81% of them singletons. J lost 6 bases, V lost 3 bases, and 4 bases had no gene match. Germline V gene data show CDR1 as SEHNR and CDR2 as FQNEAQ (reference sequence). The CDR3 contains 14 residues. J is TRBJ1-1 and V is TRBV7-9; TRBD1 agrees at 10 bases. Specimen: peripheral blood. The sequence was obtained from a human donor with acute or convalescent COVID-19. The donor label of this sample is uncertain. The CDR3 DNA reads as TGTGCCAGCAGCTTCGAAGGACAGGGGGCTGAAGCTTTCTTT. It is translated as CASSFEGQGAEAFF.